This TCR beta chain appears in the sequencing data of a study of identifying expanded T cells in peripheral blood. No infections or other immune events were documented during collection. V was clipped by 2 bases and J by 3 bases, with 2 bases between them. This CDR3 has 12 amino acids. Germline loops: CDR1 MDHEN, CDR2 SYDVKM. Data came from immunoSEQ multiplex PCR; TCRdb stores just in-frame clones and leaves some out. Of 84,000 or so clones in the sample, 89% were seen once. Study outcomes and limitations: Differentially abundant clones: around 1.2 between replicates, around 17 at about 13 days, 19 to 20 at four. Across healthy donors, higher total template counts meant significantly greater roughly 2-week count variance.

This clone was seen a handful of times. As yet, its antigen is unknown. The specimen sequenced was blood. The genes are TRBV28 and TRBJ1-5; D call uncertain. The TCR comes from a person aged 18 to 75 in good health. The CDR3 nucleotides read TGTGCCAGCAGTTTAGTCAATCAGCCCCAGCATTTT. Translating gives CASSLVNQPQHF. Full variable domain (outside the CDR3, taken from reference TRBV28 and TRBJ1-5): DVKVTQSSRYLVKRTGEKVFLECVQDMDHENMFWYRQDPGLGLRLIYFSYDVKMKEKGDIPEGYSVSREKKERFSLILESASTNQTSMYLCASSLVNQPQHFGDGTRLSIL.